The clone carrying this T cell receptor beta chain has just a few counts. Its antigen is not known. MiXCR, applied by TCRdb to the reads, yields one record per CDR3 protein. In the table there are around 100,000 distinct CDR3 sequences, 10% of which are singletons. This sample is drawn from a study of T cell repertoires in cytomegalovirus infection. At the level of the study: Matching HLA type, along with CMV infection, was indicated by public TCR beta signatures. General study points: Accumulated public TCR beta family frequency recognized individuals carrying CMV together with the relevant HLA. CMV-specific TCR beta clonotypes restricted by HLA-C were the ones dominating the ex vivo response.

The germline V gene has CDR1 MDHEN and CDR2 SYDVKM. The length of the CDR3 is 16 residues. Germline trimming cut 3 bases from V and 3 bases from J; bases unmatched to any gene: 10. Sequences were obtained from PBMCs, sequenced either directly or after in vitro stimulation (not recorded which). The clonotype originates from a human donor in good health (CMV status not recorded). Some clones in this sample may be carry-over from other donors' samples. The V call is TRBV28, the J call TRBJ2-5; the match to TRBD2 covers 7 bases. The CDR3 protein is CASSFTSSGEKETQYF. The DNA of the CDR3 is TGTGCCAGCAGTTTTACGTCTAGCGGAGAAAAAGAGACCCAGTACTTC.